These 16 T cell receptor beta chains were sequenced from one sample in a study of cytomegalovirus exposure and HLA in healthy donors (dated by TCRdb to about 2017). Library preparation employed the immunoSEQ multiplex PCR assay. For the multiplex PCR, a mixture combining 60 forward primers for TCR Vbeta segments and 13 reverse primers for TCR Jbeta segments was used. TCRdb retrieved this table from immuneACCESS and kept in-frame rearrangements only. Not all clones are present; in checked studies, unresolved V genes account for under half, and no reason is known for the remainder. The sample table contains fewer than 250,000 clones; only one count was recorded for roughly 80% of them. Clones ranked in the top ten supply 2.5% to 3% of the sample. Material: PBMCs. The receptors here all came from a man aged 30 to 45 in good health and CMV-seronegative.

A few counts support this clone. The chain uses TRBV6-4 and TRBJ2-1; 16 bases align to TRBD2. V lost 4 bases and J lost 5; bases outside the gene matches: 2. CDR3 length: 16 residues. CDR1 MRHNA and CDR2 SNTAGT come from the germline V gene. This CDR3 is CASSAGTSGGDNEQFF. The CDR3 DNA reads TGTGCCAGCAGTGCGGGGACTAGCGGGGGGGACAATGAGCAGTTCTTC.

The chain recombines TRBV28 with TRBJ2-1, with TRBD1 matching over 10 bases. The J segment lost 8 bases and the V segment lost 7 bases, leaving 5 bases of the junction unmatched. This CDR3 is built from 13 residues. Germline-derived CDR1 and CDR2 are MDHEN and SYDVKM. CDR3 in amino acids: CASTRQGAHEQFF. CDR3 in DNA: TGTGCCAGCACTCGACAGGGGGCCCATGAGCAGTTCTTC.

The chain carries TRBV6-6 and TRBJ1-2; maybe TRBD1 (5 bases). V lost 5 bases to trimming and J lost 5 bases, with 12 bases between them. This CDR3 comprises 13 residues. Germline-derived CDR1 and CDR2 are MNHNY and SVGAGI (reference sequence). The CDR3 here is CASSLRGFYGYTF. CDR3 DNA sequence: TGTGCCAGCAGTCTAAGGGGTTTTTATGGCTACACCTTC.

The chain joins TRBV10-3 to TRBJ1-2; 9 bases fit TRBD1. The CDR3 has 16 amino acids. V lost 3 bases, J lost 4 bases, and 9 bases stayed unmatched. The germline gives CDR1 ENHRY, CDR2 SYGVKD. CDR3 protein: CAISDGTGSEGYGYTF. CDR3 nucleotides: TGTGCCATCAGTGATGGGACAGGGAGCGAGGGCTATGGCTACACCTTC.

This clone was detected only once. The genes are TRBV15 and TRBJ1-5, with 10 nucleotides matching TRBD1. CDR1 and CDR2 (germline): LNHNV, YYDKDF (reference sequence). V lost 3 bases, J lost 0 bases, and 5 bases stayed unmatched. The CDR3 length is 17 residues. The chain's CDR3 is CATSRGGTGDSNQPQHF. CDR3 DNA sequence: TGTGCCACCAGCAGGGGAGGGACAGGGGATAGCAATCAGCCCCAGCATTTT.

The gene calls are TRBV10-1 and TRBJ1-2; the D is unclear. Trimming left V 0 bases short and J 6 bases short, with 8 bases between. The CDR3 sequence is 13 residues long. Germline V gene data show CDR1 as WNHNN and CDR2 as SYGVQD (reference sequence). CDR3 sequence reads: CASSESRLDGYTF. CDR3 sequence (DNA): TGCGCCAGCAGTGAGTCGCGGCTAGATGGCTACACCTTC.

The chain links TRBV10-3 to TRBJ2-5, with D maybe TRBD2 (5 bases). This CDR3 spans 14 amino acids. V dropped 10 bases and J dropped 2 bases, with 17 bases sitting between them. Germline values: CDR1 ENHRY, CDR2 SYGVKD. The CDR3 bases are TGTGCCACCCATCCGGGGAACCTTCAAGAGACCCAGTACTTC. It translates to CATHPGNLQETQYF.

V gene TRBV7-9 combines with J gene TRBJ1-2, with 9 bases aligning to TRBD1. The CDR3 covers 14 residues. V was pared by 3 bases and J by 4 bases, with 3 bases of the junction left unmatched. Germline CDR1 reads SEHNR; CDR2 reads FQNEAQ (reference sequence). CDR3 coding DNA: TGTGCCAGCAGCTTGGGACAGGGATTCTATGGCTACACCTTC. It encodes CASSLGQGFYGYTF.

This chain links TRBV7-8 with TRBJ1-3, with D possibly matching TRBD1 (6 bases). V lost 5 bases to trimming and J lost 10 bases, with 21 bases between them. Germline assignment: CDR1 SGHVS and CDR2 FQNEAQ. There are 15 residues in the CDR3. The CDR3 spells CASSAGHGSGGTIYF. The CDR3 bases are TGTGCCAGCAGCGCGGGACACGGTTCGGGGGGGACCATATATTTT. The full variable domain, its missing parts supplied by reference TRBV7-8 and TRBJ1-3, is GAGVSQSPRYKVAKRGQDVALRCDPISGHVSLFWYQQALGQGPEFLTYFQNEAQLDKSGLPSDRFFAERPEGSVSTLKIQRTQQEDSAVYLCASSAGHGSGGTIYFGEGSWLTVV.

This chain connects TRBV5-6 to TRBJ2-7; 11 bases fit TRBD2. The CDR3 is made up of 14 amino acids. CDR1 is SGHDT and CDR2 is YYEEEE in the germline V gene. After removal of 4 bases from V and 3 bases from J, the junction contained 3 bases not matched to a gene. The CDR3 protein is CASSVSGGVYEQYF. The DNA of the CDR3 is TGTGCCAGCAGCGTTAGCGGGGGGGTCTACGAGCAGTACTTC.

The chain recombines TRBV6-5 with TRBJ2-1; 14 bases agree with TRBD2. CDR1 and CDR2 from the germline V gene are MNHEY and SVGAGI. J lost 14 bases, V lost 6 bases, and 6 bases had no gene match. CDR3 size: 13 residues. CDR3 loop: CASRPGLAGEKFF. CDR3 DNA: TGTGCCAGCAGGCCGGGACTAGCGGGGGAAAAGTTCTTC.

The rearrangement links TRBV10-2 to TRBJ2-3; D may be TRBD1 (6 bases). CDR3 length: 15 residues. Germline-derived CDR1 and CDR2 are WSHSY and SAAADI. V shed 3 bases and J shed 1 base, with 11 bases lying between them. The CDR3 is CASSDVAGGTDTQYF. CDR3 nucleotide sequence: TGCGCCAGCAGTGATGTGGCAGGGGGCACAGATACGCAGTATTTT.

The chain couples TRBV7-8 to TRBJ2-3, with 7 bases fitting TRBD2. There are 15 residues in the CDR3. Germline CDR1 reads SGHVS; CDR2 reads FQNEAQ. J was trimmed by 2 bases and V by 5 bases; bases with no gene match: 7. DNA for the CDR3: TGTGCCAGCAGCCCGTTGGGGGACTACACAGATACGCAGTATTTT. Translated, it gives CASSPLGDYTDTQYF.

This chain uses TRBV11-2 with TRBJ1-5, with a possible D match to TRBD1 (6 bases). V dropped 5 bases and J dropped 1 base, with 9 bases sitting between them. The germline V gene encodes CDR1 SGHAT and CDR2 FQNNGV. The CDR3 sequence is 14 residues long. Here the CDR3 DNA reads TGTGCCAGCAGCAAAGACAGGAGCAATCAGCCCCAGCATTTT. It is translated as CASSKDRSNQPQHF.

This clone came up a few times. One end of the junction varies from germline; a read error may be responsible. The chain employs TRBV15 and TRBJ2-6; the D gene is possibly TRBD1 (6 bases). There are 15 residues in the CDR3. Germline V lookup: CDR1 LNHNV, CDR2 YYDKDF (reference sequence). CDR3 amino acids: CATSRQVSGASVLTF. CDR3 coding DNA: TGTGCCACCTCTAGACAGGTTTCTGGGGCCAGCGTCCTGACTTTC. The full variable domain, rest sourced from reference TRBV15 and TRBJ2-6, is DAMVIQNPRYQVTQFGKPVTLSCSQTLNHNVMYWYQQKSSQAPKLLFHYYDKDFNNEADTPDNFQSRRPNTSFCFLDIRSPGLGDTAMYLCATSRQVSGASVLTFGAGSRLTVL.

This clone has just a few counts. In DNA, the CDR3 is TGCGCCAGCAGCTTGGGTGCAGGGACAGGTCAAGAGACCCAGTACTTC. Translating gives CASSLGAGTGQETQYF. The V gene is TRBV5-1, the J gene TRBJ2-5; 8 bases line up with TRBD1. CDR3 length: 16 amino acids. V lost 0 bases and J lost 2; bases outside the gene matches: 6. Germline V gives CDR1 SGHRS, CDR2 YFSETQ.